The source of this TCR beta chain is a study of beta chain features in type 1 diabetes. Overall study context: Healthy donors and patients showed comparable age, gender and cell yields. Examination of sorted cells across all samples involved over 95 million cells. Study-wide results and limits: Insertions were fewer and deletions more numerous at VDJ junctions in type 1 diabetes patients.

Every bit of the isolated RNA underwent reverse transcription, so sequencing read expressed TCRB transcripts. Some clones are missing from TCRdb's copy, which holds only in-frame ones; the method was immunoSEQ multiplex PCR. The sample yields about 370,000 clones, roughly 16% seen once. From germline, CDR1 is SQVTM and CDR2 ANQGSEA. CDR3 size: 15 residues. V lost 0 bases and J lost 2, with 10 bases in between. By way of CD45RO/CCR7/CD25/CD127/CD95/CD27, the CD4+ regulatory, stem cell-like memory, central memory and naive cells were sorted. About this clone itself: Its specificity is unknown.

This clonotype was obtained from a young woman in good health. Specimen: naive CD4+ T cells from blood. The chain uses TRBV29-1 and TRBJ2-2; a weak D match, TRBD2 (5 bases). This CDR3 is CSVEDLEGNTGELFF. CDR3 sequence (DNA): TGCAGCGTTGAAGATCTTGAGGGCAACACCGGGGAGCTGTTTTTT.